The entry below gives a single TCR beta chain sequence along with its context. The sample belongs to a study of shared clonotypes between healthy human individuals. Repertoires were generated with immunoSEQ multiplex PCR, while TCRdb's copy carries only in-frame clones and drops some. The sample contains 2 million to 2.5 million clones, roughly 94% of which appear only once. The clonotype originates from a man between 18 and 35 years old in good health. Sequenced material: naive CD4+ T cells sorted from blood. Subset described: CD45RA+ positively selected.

The CDR3 sequence: CATSRDRGRELFF. The CDR3 DNA sequence: TGTGCCACCAGCAGAGATCGGGGCCGGGAGCTGTTTTTT. The V and J genes are TRBV15 and TRBJ2-2; the D call may be TRBD1 or TRBD2 (5 bases each). The CDR3 is 13 amino acids. Trimming cost V 0 bases and J 9 bases, with 8 bases left between them. Germline V gene sequence: CDR1 LNHNV, CDR2 YYDKDF (reference sequence).